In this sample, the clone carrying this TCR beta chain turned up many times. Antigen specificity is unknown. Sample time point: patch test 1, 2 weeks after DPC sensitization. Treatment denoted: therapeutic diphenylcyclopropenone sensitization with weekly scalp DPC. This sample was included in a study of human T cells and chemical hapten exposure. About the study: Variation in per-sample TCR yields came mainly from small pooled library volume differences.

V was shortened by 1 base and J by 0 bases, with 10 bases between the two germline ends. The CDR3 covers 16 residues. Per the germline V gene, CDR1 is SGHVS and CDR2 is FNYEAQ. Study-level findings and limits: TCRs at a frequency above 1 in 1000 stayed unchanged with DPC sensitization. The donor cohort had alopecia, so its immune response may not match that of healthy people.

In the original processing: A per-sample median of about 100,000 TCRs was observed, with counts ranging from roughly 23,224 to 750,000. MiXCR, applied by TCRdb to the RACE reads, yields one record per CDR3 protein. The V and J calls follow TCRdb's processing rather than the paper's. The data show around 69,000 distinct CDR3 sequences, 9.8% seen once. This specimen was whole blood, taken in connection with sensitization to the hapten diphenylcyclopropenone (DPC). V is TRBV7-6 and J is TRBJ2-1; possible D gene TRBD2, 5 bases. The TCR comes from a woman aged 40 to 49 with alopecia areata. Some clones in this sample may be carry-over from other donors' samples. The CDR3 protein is CASSLVGVSSYNEQFF. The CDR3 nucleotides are TGTGCCAGCAGCTTAGTCGGGGTTAGCTCCTACAATGAGCAGTTCTTC.